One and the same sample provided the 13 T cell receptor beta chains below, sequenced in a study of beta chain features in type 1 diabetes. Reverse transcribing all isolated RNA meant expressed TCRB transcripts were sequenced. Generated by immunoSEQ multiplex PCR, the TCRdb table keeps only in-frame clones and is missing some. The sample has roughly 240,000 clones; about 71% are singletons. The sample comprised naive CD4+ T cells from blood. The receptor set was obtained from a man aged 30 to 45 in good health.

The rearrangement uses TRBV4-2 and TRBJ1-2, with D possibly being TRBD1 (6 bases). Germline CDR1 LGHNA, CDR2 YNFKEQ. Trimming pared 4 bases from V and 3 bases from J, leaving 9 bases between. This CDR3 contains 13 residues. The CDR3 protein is CASSPAGDYGYTF. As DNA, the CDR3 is TGTGCCAGCAGCCCGGCAGGGGACTATGGCTACACCTTC.

The DNA of the CDR3 is TGTGCCAGCAGTTACTCGGCAGGCCCTCAAGAGACCCAGTACTTC. Its protein is CASSYSAGPQETQYF. The chain links TRBV6-5 to TRBJ2-5, with D hard to call. Germline V gene data show CDR1 as MNHEY and CDR2 as SVGAGI. The V and J ends lost 0 bases and 2 bases respectively, with 10 bases between them. This CDR3 region has 15 residues.

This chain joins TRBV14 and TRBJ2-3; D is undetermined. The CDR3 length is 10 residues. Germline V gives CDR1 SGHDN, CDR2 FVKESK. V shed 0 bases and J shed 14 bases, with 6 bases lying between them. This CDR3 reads CASSQDRLYF. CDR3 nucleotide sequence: TGTGCCAGCAGCCAAGATCGACTGTATTTT.

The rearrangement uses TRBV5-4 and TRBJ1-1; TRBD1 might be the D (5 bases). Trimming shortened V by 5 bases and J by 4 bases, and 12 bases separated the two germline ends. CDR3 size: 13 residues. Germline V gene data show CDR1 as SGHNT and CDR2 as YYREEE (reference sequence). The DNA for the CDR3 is TGTGCCAGCAGATTGTTCGGGGCCACTGAAGCTTTCTTT. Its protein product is CASRLFGATEAFF.

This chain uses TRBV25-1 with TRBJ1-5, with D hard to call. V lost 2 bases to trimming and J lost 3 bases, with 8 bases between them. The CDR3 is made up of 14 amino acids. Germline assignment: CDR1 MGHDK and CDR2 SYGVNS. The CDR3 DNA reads TGTGCCAGCAGTGAACACGGATCCAATCAGCCCCAGCATTTT. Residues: CASSEHGSNQPQHF.

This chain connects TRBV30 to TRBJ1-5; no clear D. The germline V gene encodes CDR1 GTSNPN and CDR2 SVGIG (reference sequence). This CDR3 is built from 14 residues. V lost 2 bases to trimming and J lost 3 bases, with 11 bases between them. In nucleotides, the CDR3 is TGTGCCTGGAGTCCACTCTTACACAATCAGCCCCAGCATTTT. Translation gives CAWSPLLHNQPQHF.

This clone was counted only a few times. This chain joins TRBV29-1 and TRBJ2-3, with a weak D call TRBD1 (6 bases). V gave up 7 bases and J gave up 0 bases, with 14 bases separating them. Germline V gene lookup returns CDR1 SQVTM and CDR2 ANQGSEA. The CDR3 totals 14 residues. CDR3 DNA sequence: TGCAGCGCAAGGACAGACCCTAGCACAGATACGCAGTATTTT. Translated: CSARTDPSTDTQYF.

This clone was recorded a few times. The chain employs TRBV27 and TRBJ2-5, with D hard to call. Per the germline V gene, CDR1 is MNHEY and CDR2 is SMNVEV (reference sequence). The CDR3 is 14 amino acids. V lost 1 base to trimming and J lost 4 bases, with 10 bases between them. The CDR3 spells CASSLLYPAETQYF. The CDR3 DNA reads TGTGCCAGCAGTTTATTATATCCCGCAGAGACCCAGTACTTC.

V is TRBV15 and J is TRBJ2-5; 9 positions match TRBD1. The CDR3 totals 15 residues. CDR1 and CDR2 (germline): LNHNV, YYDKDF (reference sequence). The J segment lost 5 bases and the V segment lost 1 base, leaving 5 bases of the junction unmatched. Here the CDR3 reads CATSRVTGGWETQYF. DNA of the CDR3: TGTGCCACCAGCAGAGTTACAGGGGGCTGGGAGACCCAGTACTTC.

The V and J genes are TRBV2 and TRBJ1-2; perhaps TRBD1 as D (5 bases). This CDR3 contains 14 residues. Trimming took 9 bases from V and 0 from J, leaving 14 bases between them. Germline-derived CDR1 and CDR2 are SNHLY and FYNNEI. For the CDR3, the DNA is TGTGCCAGTCAGTCGGACATCACTAACTATGGCTACACCTTC. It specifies CASQSDITNYGYTF.

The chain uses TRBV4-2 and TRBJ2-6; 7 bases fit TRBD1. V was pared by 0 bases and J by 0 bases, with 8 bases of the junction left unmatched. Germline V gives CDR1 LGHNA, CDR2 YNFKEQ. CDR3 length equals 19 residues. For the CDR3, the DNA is TGTGCCAGCAGCCAAGATCTCGACAGGGCAACCTCTGGGGCCAACGTCCTGACTTTC. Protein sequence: CASSQDLDRATSGANVLTF.

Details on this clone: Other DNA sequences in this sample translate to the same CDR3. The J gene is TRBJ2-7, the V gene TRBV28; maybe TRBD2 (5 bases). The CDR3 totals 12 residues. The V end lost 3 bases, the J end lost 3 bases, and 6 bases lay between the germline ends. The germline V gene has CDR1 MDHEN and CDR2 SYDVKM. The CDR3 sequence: CASSLGVYEQYF. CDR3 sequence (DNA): TGTGCCAGCAGTTTGGGAGTCTACGAGCAGTACTTC.

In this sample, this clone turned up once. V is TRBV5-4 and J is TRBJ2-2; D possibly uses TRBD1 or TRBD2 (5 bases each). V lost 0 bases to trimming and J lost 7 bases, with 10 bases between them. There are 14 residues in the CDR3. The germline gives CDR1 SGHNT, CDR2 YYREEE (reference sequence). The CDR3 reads CASSLGGTVGELFF. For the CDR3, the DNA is TGTGCCAGCAGCTTGGGAGGGACGGTCGGGGAGCTGTTTTTT.